A single sample gave rise to the 13 T cell receptor beta chains below, sequenced in a study of post-analysis software for immune sequencing data. Findings of the study overall: Several TRBV segments, TRBV5-6, TRBV5-1 and TRBV20-1 among them, were found more frequent in patients than controls.

Built from TCR beta cDNA, the libraries had unique molecular identifiers in them. TCRdb reprocessed the PCR reads with MiXCR, giving one entry per CDR3 protein. The table lists some 500,000 distinct CDR3 sequences, around 40% of them singletons. Antigen specificity for these receptors is unknown. The sequencing input was blood. The receptors were sampled from a girl under 18 with multiple sclerosis.

This chain joins TRBV11-2 and TRBJ2-5, with 11 positions matching TRBD2. The CDR3 sequence is 15 residues long. Germline V gives CDR1 SGHAT, CDR2 FQNNGV. V lost 2 bases, J lost 13 bases, and 12 bases stayed unmatched. The CDR3 nucleotides are TGTGCCAGCAGCTTATCCCTAGCGGGAGGTAATGAGCGGTACTTC. Translated: CASSLSLAGGNERYF.

The rearrangement joins TRBV10-3 to TRBJ2-1; 12 nucleotides agree with TRBD2. The V gene's germline CDR1 is ENHRY and CDR2 SYGVKD. This CDR3 has 12 amino acids. Germline trimming cut 10 bases from V and 13 bases from J; bases unmatched to any gene: 8. The CDR3 loop is CASMTSGRPQFF. The DNA of the CDR3 is TGTGCCAGCATGACTAGCGGGAGACCCCAGTTCTTC.

The chain couples TRBV29-1 to TRBJ1-1, with 8 bases lining up with TRBD1. The CDR3 covers 14 residues. The V and J ends lost 3 bases and 4 bases, in that order; junction bases with no gene match: 7. Germline assignment: CDR1 SQVTM and CDR2 ANQGSEA. As DNA, the CDR3 is TGCAGCGTTGATCCACAGGGGGGGAGCACTGAAGCTTTCTTT. Encoded protein: CSVDPQGGSTEAFF.

The genes are TRBV4-3 and TRBJ2-1, with a possible D match to TRBD2 (5 bases). In germline, CDR1 is LGHNA, CDR2 YSLEER. This CDR3 spans 16 amino acids. V lost 0 bases, J lost 5 bases, and 14 bases lay in between. CDR3 in DNA: TGCGCCAGCAGCCAAGATCCGGCTAGCAGAGACAATGAGCAGTTCTTC. This encodes CASSQDPASRDNEQFF.

V usage is TRBV2 and J usage is TRBJ1-1; D not resolved. Trimming removed 1 base at V and 3 bases at J, with 6 bases between. Germline assignment: CDR1 SNHLY and CDR2 FYNNEI. The CDR3 is made up of 13 amino acids. The CDR3 protein is CASSEVRDTEAFF. CDR3 DNA: TGTGCCAGCAGTGAAGTTCGGGACACTGAAGCTTTCTTT. The full variable domain, rest sourced from reference TRBV2 and TRBJ1-1, is EPEVTQTPSHQVTQMGQEVILRCVPISNHLYFYWYRQILGQKVEFLVSFYNNEISEKSEIFDDQFSVERPDGSNFTLKIRSTKLEDSAMYFCASSEVRDTEAFFGQGTRLTVV.

The chain uses TRBV6-5 and TRBJ2-7; D gene uncertain. Trimming removed 5 bases at V and 2 bases at J, with 13 bases between. CDR3 size: 14 residues. Germline V gene lookup returns CDR1 MNHEY and CDR2 SVGAGI. The CDR3 coding sequence is TGTGCCAGCAGTGTGGGCAGCTCCCCCTACGAGCAGTACTTC. Its translation: CASSVGSSPYEQYF.

This chain uses TRBV7-9 with TRBJ2-5; 11 bases line up with TRBD2. Per the germline V gene, CDR1 is SEHNR and CDR2 is FQNEAQ (reference sequence). The CDR3 is made up of 18 amino acids. V was clipped by 1 base and J by 5 bases; unmatched bases: 12. CDR3 in DNA: TGTGCCAGCAGCTTAGGAACCTCCCTAGCGGGAGGCCGGGAGACCCAGTACTTC. This translates into CASSLGTSLAGGRETQYF. The variable domain in full, with the rest retrieved from reference TRBV7-9 and TRBJ2-5, is DTGVSQNPRHKITKRGQNVTFRCDPISEHNRLYWYRQTLGQGPEFLTYFQNEAQLEKSRLLSDRFSAERPKGSFSTLEIQRTEQGDSAMYLCASSLGTSLAGGRETQYFGPGTRLLVL.

This clonotype was seen more than once but under ten times. This chain joins TRBV7-9 and TRBJ2-7; 7 bases agree with TRBD1. V trimming: 4 bases; J trimming: 1 base; junction bases outside the gene matches: 7. CDR3 length equals 15 residues. Germline V gives CDR1 SEHNR, CDR2 FQNEAQ (reference sequence). DNA of the CDR3: TGTGCCAGCAGCTATAAACCGGGACAGTCCTACGAGCAGTACTTC. Protein: CASSYKPGQSYEQYF.

This chain uses TRBV7-6 with TRBJ2-1, with 8 bases aligning to TRBD2. CDR1 is SGHVS and CDR2 is FNYEAQ in the germline V gene. V trimming: 4 bases; J trimming: 6 bases; junction bases outside the gene matches: 8. The CDR3 is 15 amino acids. CDR3 in amino acids: CASSSQTRGGNEQFF. The CDR3 DNA is TGTGCCAGCAGCTCACAAACCCGGGGGGGCAATGAGCAGTTCTTC.

This clonotype was detected only once. This rearrangement joins TRBV12-3 or TRBV12-4 to TRBJ1-1, with TRBD1 matching 9 bases. Trimming at V came to 10 bases and at J to 3 bases, leaving 9 bases not matched to a gene. The CDR3 runs to 14 residues. Here the CDR3 DNA reads TGTGCCACGTCTACAGGGGGCGAGGACACTGAAGCTTTCTTT. Translated: CATSTGGEDTEAFF.

This clonotype turned up a few times. CDR3 DNA sequence: TGTGCCAGCAGCTACCCTTCGGTAGGGGGCTACAATGAGCAGTTCTTC. Protein product: CASSYPSVGGYNEQFF. V usage is TRBV7-2 and J usage is TRBJ2-1; tentative D call: TRBD1 (6 bases). The length of the CDR3 is 16 residues. V was shortened by 4 bases and J by 3 bases, with 16 bases between the two germline ends. CDR1 and CDR2 (germline): SGHTA, FQGNSA. The whole variable domain, remainder taken from reference TRBV7-2 and TRBJ2-1, is GAGVSQSPSNKVTEKGKDVELRCDPISGHTALYWYRQSLGQGLEFLIYFQGNSAPDKSGLPSDRFSAERTGGSVSTLTIQRTQQEDSAVYLCASSYPSVGGYNEQFFGPGTRLTVL.

The chain joins TRBV5-1 to TRBJ1-2; the D is unclear. Per germline, CDR1 SGHRS and CDR2 YFSETQ. The CDR3 has 14 amino acids. V shed 1 base and J shed 4 bases, with 11 bases lying between them. The CDR3 DNA sequence: TGCGCCAGCAGCTTGACCCCCGGATCCTATGGCTACACCTTC. Translation gives CASSLTPGSYGYTF.

A note on this clonotype: One junction end disagrees with the germline gene, perhaps due to a read error. The chain links TRBV29-1 to TRBJ2-1; D possibly matches TRBD1 or TRBD2 (6 bases each). Gene TRBJ2-7 matches the end of the DNA better, so the J call may be wrong. CDR1 is SQVTM and CDR2 is ANQGSEA in the germline V gene. This CDR3 has 15 residues. CDR3 protein: CSVEGGPGHPKEQYF. CDR3 DNA: TGCAGCGTCGAAGGGGGGCCGGGACACCCCAAAGAGCAGTACTTC.